This record concerns one T cell receptor beta chain sequence. Its antigen remains unidentified. The junction and the germline gene differ at one end; a read error may be behind it. The data originate from a study of Graves' ophthalmopathy and Graves' hyperthyroidism. Study summary: Investigators collected peripheral blood at initial diagnosis, before any treatment was given. Whole-study results and caveats: Discriminating ophthalmopathy from stable hyperthyroidism, a 13-signature model attained a sensitivity of approximately 85% and a specificity of roughly 81%.

Ineligible for inclusion were patients with other autoimmune diseases, uncontrolled infections, pregnancy or lactation. The authors diagnosed from clinical symptoms, serum thyroxine, TRAb, thyroid ultrasound and orbital computed tomography. For repertoire sequencing, the TCR beta CDR3 regions were amplified from RNA transcripts. The first round was an RT-PCR with HTBI primers, and the second round was a multiplex PCR. TCRdb called the multiplex PCR reads again in MiXCR, with one record for every CDR3 protein. The sample has 400,000 or so distinct CDR3 sequences; just over 15% are singletons. The CDR3 consists of 14 residues.

This receptor was obtained from a woman younger than 30 with stable Graves' hyperthyroidism. The chain employs TRBV12-3 or TRBV12-4 and TRBJ1-1, with D perhaps TRBD1 (5 bases). The specimen sequenced was peripheral blood. This chain's CDR3 is CAGSPLGGGTEAFF. The CDR3 bases are TGTGCCGGCAGTCCGCTGGGGGGTGGCACTGAAGCTTTCTTT.